This T cell receptor (beta chain) was documented in a study of blood T cell repertoires in COVID-19. For the study at large: Samples taken during acute and convalescent COVID-19 were collected in the United States, Italy and Spain. Sources were T cells, B-cell-depleted T cells, or PBMCs; the material itself was cDNA or gDNA.

The authors' processing: Reference gene primers were amplified, and this amplification served to estimate nucleated cell counts. Sequencing used immunoSEQ multiplex PCR; TCRdb keeps in-frame clones, though not all of them. The V and J calls and clone size come from that table; D and trimming were worked out from the DNA. The sample yields 140,000 or so clones, about 88% seen once. The germline V gene has CDR1 GTSNPN and CDR2 SVGIG (reference sequence). The CDR3 length is 15 residues. V shed 1 base and J 4 bases; nucleotides not matched to a gene: 7. The sequenced material came from peripheral blood. The clonotype comes from a human donor in a cohort sampled during active COVID-19. V and J are TRBV30 and TRBJ1-2; 9 bases match TRBD1. The CDR3 sequence is CAWSGIQGATYGYTF. The CDR3 bases are TGTGCCTGGAGTGGGATACAGGGGGCCACCTATGGCTACACCTTC.